This T cell receptor beta chain derives from a study of T cell responses to AZD1222 COVID-19 vaccine. Study as a whole: The study pooled second doses at about 4 or about 12 weeks.

Study-wide findings and caveats: Researchers report vaccine-associated CD4 TCRs spanning spike, with dominance at 160-218 and 743-854. Breadth and depth of Spike-specific TCRs rose after two AZD1222 doses.

Germline V gene sequence: CDR1 MGHRA, CDR2 YSYEKL. V dropped 2 bases and J dropped 1 base, with 5 bases sitting between them. This CDR3 region has 13 residues. This clone was recorded only once. The target antigen is unknown. Only in-frame clones appear in the TCRdb table, and some are missing; sequencing was by immunoSEQ multiplex PCR. Counted here are some 150,000 clones, 89% occurring once; the ten biggest clones make up 4.7%. The source was peripheral blood, collected on day 0 of AZD1222 vaccination. The rearrangement links TRBV4-1 to TRBJ1-1; D is ambiguous. The source of this sequence is an adult in good health. CDR3 nucleotide sequence: TGCGCCAGCAGCCAAAATTGGAACACTGAAGCTTTCTTT. This translates into CASSQNWNTEAFF.